This entry lists 29 T cell receptor beta chains sequenced from one sample in a study of blood T cells in healthy people across ages. Together with a sample-barcoded 5' primer, a J-beta primer mix was included in a second PCR lasting roughly 7 to 11 cycles. TCRdb passed the 5' RACE reads through MiXCR, listing each CDR3 protein once. The repertoire holds 800,000 to 950,000 distinct CDR3 sequences, with roughly 52% as singletons. The sequenced material came from blood. These receptors were taken from a man aged 30-40 years in good health.

This clonotype has just a few counts. The chain carries TRBV7-9 and TRBJ2-1; 8 bases are a match to TRBD2. The length of the CDR3 is 16 residues. V shed 5 bases, J shed 4 bases, and the junction held 10 bases outside the gene matches. Per germline, CDR1 SEHNR and CDR2 FQNEAQ (reference sequence). CDR3 nucleotide sequence: TGTGCCAGCAGCCCTTTGGCGGGGGGAAATTACAATGAGCAGTTCTTC. Protein sequence: CASSPLAGGNYNEQFF.

The CDR3 region is CASSLNLVENEQFF. The CDR3 region has the DNA TGTGCCAGCAGCTTAAATCTTGTGGAGAATGAGCAGTTCTTC. The rearrangement uses TRBV7-2 and TRBJ2-1, with D hard to call. CDR1 SGHTA and CDR2 FQGNSA come from the germline V gene. V gave up 2 bases and J gave up 7 bases, with 12 bases separating them. The CDR3 has 14 residues.

V gene TRBV20-1 combines with J gene TRBJ2-1; D call uncertain. The CDR3 covers 8 residues. V dropped 8 bases and J dropped 8 bases, with 4 bases sitting between them. Germline values: CDR1 DFQATT, CDR2 SNEGSKA (reference sequence). The CDR3 DNA sequence: TGCAGTTATGATGAGCAGTTCTTC. Translation: CSYDEQFF.

This sequence joins TRBV4-3 and TRBJ2-3; 7 positions agree with TRBD2. Losses at the gene ends were 0 bases for V and 2 bases for J; bases not matched to a gene: 8. Per the germline V gene, CDR1 is LGHNA and CDR2 is YSLEER. The length of the CDR3 is 17 residues. CDR3 sequence reads: CASSQDMVGGITDTQYF. Here the CDR3 DNA reads TGCGCCAGCAGCCAAGACATGGTGGGGGGGATCACAGATACGCAGTATTTT.

The chain couples TRBV4-3 to TRBJ2-6, with 7 bases aligning to TRBD1. The CDR3 consists of 19 residues. Trimming removed 0 bases from V and 0 bases from J; junction bases left unmatched: 8. Germline lookup yields CDR1 LGHNA and CDR2 YSLEER. CDR3 residues: CASSQDGRGQFSGANVLTF. The CDR3 nucleotides are TGCGCCAGCAGCCAAGATGGAAGGGGACAGTTCTCTGGGGCCAACGTCCTGACTTTC.

The V gene is TRBV4-3, the J gene TRBJ1-3; possibly TRBD1 for D (6 bases). There are 16 residues in the CDR3. The V end lost 2 bases, the J end lost 0 bases, and 11 bases lay between the germline ends. Per the germline V gene, CDR1 is LGHNA and CDR2 is YSLEER. The CDR3 DNA reads TGCGCCAGCAGCCAAAGGACAGAATACTCTGGAAACACCATATATTTT. The encoded protein is CASSQRTEYSGNTIYF.

V usage is TRBV29-1 and J usage is TRBJ2-1, with TRBD2 matching 15 bases. The CDR3 has 16 amino acids. Germline lookup yields CDR1 SQVTM and CDR2 ANQGSEA. Trimming took 7 bases from V and 0 from J; bases not matched to a gene: 4. This chain's CDR3 is CSEGTSGRPSYNEQFF. Here the CDR3 DNA reads TGCAGCGAGGGGACTAGCGGGAGGCCCTCCTACAATGAGCAGTTCTTC.

The chain links TRBV27 to TRBJ1-2; TRBD1 might be the D (5 bases). The V gene lost 0 bases and the J gene lost 4 bases, with 15 bases spanning the gap. Germline CDR1 reads MNHEY; CDR2 reads SMNVEV (reference sequence). The CDR3 loop spans 16 amino acids. The CDR3 sequence is CASSLSVRGAGYGYTF. Written as DNA, the CDR3 is TGTGCCAGCAGTTTATCGGTTAGGGGCGCGGGCTATGGCTACACCTTC.

To note about this clonotype: A single base separates this from a much larger clone, so it may be a read error. V usage is TRBV29-1 and J usage is TRBJ2-4; 11 bases fit TRBD1. The J call may be wrong; the DNA end is better matched by TRBJ2-7. The CDR3 runs 15 residues. The germline V gene encodes CDR1 SQVTM and CDR2 ANQGSEA. The CDR3 is CSVKDQGTGGYEQYF. In DNA form, the CDR3 reads TGCAGCGTTAAAGATCAGGGGACAGGGGGTTACGAGCAGTACTTC.

The chain employs TRBV6-5 and TRBJ2-7, with 9 bases aligning to TRBD1. The CDR3 consists of 17 residues. The J segment lost 2 bases and the V segment lost 0 bases, leaving 8 bases of the junction unmatched. Germline CDR1 MNHEY, CDR2 SVGAGI. Here the CDR3 DNA reads TGTGCCAGCAGTTACTCCGACAGGGGGGCCCATACCTACGAGCAGTACTTC. It specifies CASSYSDRGAHTYEQYF.

This clonotype has more than one count but fewer than ten. The chain links TRBV7-9 to TRBJ2-5, with D hard to call. V was clipped by 7 bases and J by 4 bases, with 16 bases between them. Germline CDR1 SEHNR, CDR2 FQNEAQ (reference sequence). There are 14 residues in the CDR3. The CDR3 DNA is TGTGCCAGCACCCAGCCTGGGTATGGAGAGACCCAGTACTTC. Translation gives CASTQPGYGETQYF.

J is TRBJ2-4 and V is TRBV7-3; tentative D call: TRBD1 (6 bases). The CDR3 consists of 16 residues. V lost 4 bases and J 2 bases, leaving 15 bases between the germline ends. Germline loops: CDR1 SGHTA, CDR2 FQGTGA. The CDR3 region has the DNA TGTGCCAGCAGCTCAGACCTACAGGGTTCCAAAAACATTCAGTACTTC. Amino acids: CASSSDLQGSKNIQYF.

V and J are TRBV29-1 and TRBJ1-1; no firm D call. Germline CDR1 SQVTM, CDR2 ANQGSEA. Deletions cut 4 bases from V and 0 bases from J, with 9 bases between. The CDR3 is 13 amino acids. DNA for the CDR3: TGCAGCGTTGGGGGTCACATGAACACTGAAGCTTTCTTT. Translation gives CSVGGHMNTEAFF. Looking up the rest from reference TRBV29-1 and TRBJ1-1 gives the full variable domain: SAVISQKPSRDICQRGTSLTIQCQVDSQVTMMFWYRQQPGQSLTLIATANQGSEATYESGFVIDKFPISRPNLTFSTLTVSNMSPEDSSIYLCSVGGHMNTEAFFGQGTRLTVV.

This chain uses TRBV5-1 with TRBJ1-2; possible D gene TRBD1, 5 bases. The CDR3 extends over 14 amino acids. V was trimmed by 7 bases and J by 5 bases, leaving 18 bases between them. CDR1 is SGHRS and CDR2 is YFSETQ in the germline V gene. For the CDR3, the DNA is TGCGCCAGCGGAAGGGACGGACCCTTTTATGGCTACACCTTC. Its protein product is CASGRDGPFYGYTF.

As to this clonotype: At one of its ends the junction is not consistent with the germline gene, which may arise from a read error. The rearrangement links TRBV3-1 to TRBJ1-1; D is ambiguous. Germline values: CDR1 LGHDT, CDR2 YNNKEL (reference sequence). The CDR3 has 13 amino acids. CDR3 in amino acids: CASSQVRGTAAFF. DNA of the CDR3: TGTGCCAGCAGCCAAGTGCGCGGCACTGCAGCTTTCTTT.

The chain employs TRBV29-1 and TRBJ2-2; the match to TRBD2 covers 12 bases. The CDR3 has 15 residues. Germline values: CDR1 SQVTM, CDR2 ANQGSEA. The trim removed 5 bases at V and 6 bases at J, leaving 7 bases unmatched. The CDR3 sequence is CSVRTSGVLSGELFF. The CDR3 DNA reads as TGCAGCGTTAGGACTAGCGGGGTGTTGTCCGGGGAGCTGTTTTTT.

The chain combines TRBV11-2 with TRBJ2-7, with 8 positions matching TRBD1. This CDR3 spans 12 amino acids. From germline, CDR1 is SGHAT and CDR2 FQNNGV. With 6 bases clipped from V and 5 bases from J, the junction kept 3 bases outside the gene matches. CDR3 in DNA: TGTGCCAGCAGTATCAGGGGGCACGAGCAGTACTTC. Its protein product is CASSIRGHEQYF.

About this clonotype itself: An end of the junction differs from the germline gene, which may be a read error. This chain connects TRBV7-2 to TRBJ2-7; perhaps D is TRBD1 or TRBD2 (5 bases each). Germline CDR1 and CDR2: SGHTA and FQGNSA. The CDR3 is 14 residues long. The CDR3 region is CASSFRDLFYERYF. The CDR3 region has the DNA TGTGCCAGCAGCTTCCGGGACCTTTTTTACGAGCGGTACTTC.

This clonotype was counted ten times or more. The chain uses TRBV21-1 and TRBJ1-2; TRBD1, as called in the table, went unchecked against the DNA. TRBV21-1 is a recognized pseudogene. The CDR3 runs to 18 residues. CDR3 protein: CASSKGPQGRNLNYGYTF. CDR3 DNA sequence: TGTGCCAGCAGCAAAGGCCCACAGGGAAGAAACCTTAACTATGGCTACACCTTC.

In this sample, this clonotype turned up a few times. The chain carries TRBV6-2 or TRBV6-3 and TRBJ2-7; the D call may be TRBD1 or TRBD2 (5 bases each). V lost 6 bases and J 6 bases, leaving 12 bases between the germline ends. The CDR3 is made up of 12 amino acids. Germline V gene data show CDR1 as MNHEY and CDR2 as SVGEGT. In DNA, the CDR3 is TGTGCCAGCAGGGGGGTATCCGTCGAGCAGTACTTC. It encodes CASRGVSVEQYF.

The chain couples TRBV6-5 to TRBJ2-1; 9 nucleotides agree with TRBD2. The CDR3 runs 15 residues. Germline V gene lookup returns CDR1 MNHEY and CDR2 SVGAGI. Germline trimming cut 6 bases from V and 5 bases from J; bases unmatched to any gene: 8. CDR3 DNA: TGTGCCAGCAGCCTTTTAGCGGGGGCCCACAATGAGCAGTTCTTC. It is translated as CASSLLAGAHNEQFF.

The V gene is TRBV24-1, the J gene TRBJ2-7; tentatively, D is TRBD1 or TRBD2 (5 bases each). The J call may be mistaken, given a closer DNA end match to TRBJ2-5. From germline, CDR1 is KGHDR and CDR2 SFDVKD. The CDR3 is made up of 13 amino acids. DNA of the CDR3: TGTGCCACCAGAGGGACGGGCCGAGAGACCCAGTACTTC. The encoded protein is CATRGTGRETQYF.

V and J are TRBV20-1 and TRBJ2-1, with 9 positions matching TRBD2. The V gene end was trimmed by 7 bases and the J gene end by 4 bases; junction bases not matched to a gene: 2. The CDR3 runs to 12 residues. CDR1 and CDR2 from the germline V gene are DFQATT and SNEGSKA (reference sequence). CDR3 coding DNA: TGCAGTGGACTAGCGGAATACAATGAGCAGTTCTTC. This translates into CSGLAEYNEQFF.

This clonotype was counted between two and nine times. The genes are TRBV7-9 and TRBJ2-4; TRBD2 might be the D (6 bases). The germline V and J ends were trimmed by 7 bases and 5 bases, with 15 bases remaining between them. The V gene's germline CDR1 is SEHNR and CDR2 FQNEAQ (reference sequence). This CDR3 spans 14 amino acids. The CDR3 sequence: CASTTTGSENIQYF. CDR3 nucleotides: TGTGCCAGCACAACCACCGGGAGCGAAAACATTCAGTACTTC.

This clonotype was counted a few times. This sequence joins TRBV9 and TRBJ1-2, with D maybe TRBD1 (6 bases). This CDR3 spans 13 amino acids. Germline V gene lookup returns CDR1 SGDLS and CDR2 YYNGEE. Trimming stripped 3 bases from V and 7 bases from J, with 13 bases between. The CDR3 region has the DNA TGTGCCAGCAGCGCAGATCAGGGGTCTGGCTACACCTTC. It is translated as CASSADQGSGYTF.

V is TRBV7-2 and J is TRBJ1-1, with 9 positions matching TRBD1. CDR1 is SGHTA and CDR2 is FQGNSA in the germline V gene. Unmatched junction bases numbered 9, after V lost 5 bases and J lost 5 bases. This CDR3 has 15 residues. The CDR3 region is CASSPGGTGSTEAFF. The CDR3 bases are TGTGCCAGCAGCCCAGGAGGGACAGGGAGTACTGAAGCTTTCTTT.

Notes on this clonotype: This may stem from a read error, because a much larger clone lies one nucleotide away. V is TRBV9 and J is TRBJ2-3; 7 bases map to TRBD1. The CDR3 has 15 residues. The germline V gene encodes CDR1 SGDLS and CDR2 YYNGEE. CDR3 amino acids: CASSGGQTYTDMQYF. The CDR3, as DNA: TGTGCCAGCAGCGGGGGACAGACATACACAGATATGCAGTATTTT.

The CDR3 DNA reads TGCGCCAGCAGCCGTTTACAGGGTTTCGGGACTGAAGCTTTCTTT. Its protein product is CASSRLQGFGTEAFF. The chain has TRBV5-1 and TRBJ1-1; weak D call: TRBD1 (6 bases). V lost 4 bases and J 5 bases, leaving 18 bases between the germline ends. Germline CDR1 and CDR2: SGHRS and YFSETQ. The CDR3 is made up of 15 amino acids.

Worth noting for this clonotype: Sequence at one end of the junction differs from germline and may be a read error. This chain links TRBV5-1 with TRBJ2-7, with 10 bases matching TRBD1. The DNA end favors TRBJ2-1, so the J call may be wrong. Germline V gives CDR1 SGHRS, CDR2 YFSETQ. This CDR3 is 16 amino acids long. Here the CDR3 reads CASSPGGQGTYKEQFF. The CDR3 DNA sequence: TGCGCCAGCAGCCCGGGGGGACAGGGGACCTACAAGGAGCAGTTCTTC.